This T cell receptor beta chain came from a study of response to subunit inactivated influenza vaccine. Study results and limitations: Authors suggested each seasonal influenza vaccination recruits few new T cells.

Trimming took 3 bases from V and 1 from J, leaving 16 bases between them. The CDR3 spans 17 residues. From germline, CDR1 is LGHNA and CDR2 YNFKEQ. With regard to this clonotype: Its antigen is still unknown.

TCRdb called the RT-PCR reads again in MiXCR, with one record for every CDR3 protein. This table holds about 700,000 distinct CDR3 sequences, around 13% found once. The chain is built from TRBV4-2 and TRBJ1-3; maybe TRBD1 (5 bases). This material consisted of PBMCs from blood, taken around 15 days before vaccination. The sequence came from a man in his fifties who received an inactivated influenza vaccine. This chain's CDR3 is CASSHLQGRASGNTIYF. The CDR3 DNA reads as TGTGCCAGCAGCCACCTTCAGGGCAGGGCGTCTGGAAACACCATATATTTT.